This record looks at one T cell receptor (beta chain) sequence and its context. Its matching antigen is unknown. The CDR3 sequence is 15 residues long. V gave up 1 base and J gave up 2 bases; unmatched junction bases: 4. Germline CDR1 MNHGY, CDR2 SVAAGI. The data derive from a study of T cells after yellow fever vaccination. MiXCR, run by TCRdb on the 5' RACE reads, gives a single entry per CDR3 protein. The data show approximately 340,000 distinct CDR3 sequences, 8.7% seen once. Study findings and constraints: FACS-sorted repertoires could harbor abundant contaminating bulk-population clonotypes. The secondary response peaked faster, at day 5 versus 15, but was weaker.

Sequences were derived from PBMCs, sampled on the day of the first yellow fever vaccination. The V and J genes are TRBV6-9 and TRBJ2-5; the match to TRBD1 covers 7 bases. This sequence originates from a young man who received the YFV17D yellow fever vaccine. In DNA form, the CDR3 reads TGTGCCAGCAGTTATTGGGGGACAGTGCAAGAGACCCAGTACTTC. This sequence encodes CASSYWGTVQETQYF.